This record covers a single T cell receptor (beta chain). Its antigen is undetermined. At one boundary the junction diverges from the germline segment, which might be a read error. Both blood RNA, taken from unsorted whole blood, and germline DNA were extracted. Blood samples of roughly 4 milliliters were drawn preoperatively. A primer matching the constant region was used to make TCR beta cDNA from approximately 0.45 ug of total RNA. Employing slightly modified ARM-PCR, three nested multiplex PCR rounds were run, and these gave rise to the TCR beta libraries. With TRBV1-TRBV30 forward primers and a C-beta reverse primer, the first two PCR rounds were run for roughly 10 cycles each. Via MiXCR, TCRdb re-called the multiplex PCR reads, giving one row per CDR3 protein. Seen here are around 170,000 distinct CDR3 sequences, over 45% observed once, and the top ten hold around 68%. The data are from a study of tumor-infiltrating lymphocytes in primary liver carcinoma. About the research overall: Patients were both men and women, whose ages ran from 30 to 69 years.

Study results and limitations: Paired tumor-adjacent and tumor-blood samples overlapped less than tumor region pairs did. Blood trailed tumors significantly in top-250-clone fraction (p = 0.039).

Germline V CDR1 and CDR2: MNHEY, SVGEGT. The CDR3 is made up of 15 amino acids. Sequenced sample: peripheral blood. The V call is TRBV6-2 or TRBV6-3, the J call TRBJ1-1, with a tentative D call TRBD1 (5 bases). The source of this sequence is a man aged 35-49 years with primary liver carcinoma and hepatitis B virus infection. CDR3 sequence: CASSYSRTRVTGAFF. The CDR3, as DNA: TGTGCCAGCAGTTACTCGAGGACACGGGTCACTGGAGCTTTCTTT.